Shown below are 27 T cell receptor beta chains from a single sample sequenced in a study of blood T cell repertoires in COVID-19. The method was immunoSEQ multiplex PCR; TCRdb's version includes in-frame clones alone and lacks a portion of them. The sample yields about 240,000 clones, around 83% seen once. Sequenced sample: peripheral blood. Receptors originate from a man aged 25 to 45 who had recovered from COVID-19.

The table lists this clone with a count of one. The V gene is TRBV5-1, the J gene TRBJ1-2; the match to TRBD1 covers 8 bases. The CDR3 is 17 residues long. Germline CDR1 SGHRS, CDR2 YFSETQ. Trimming removed 0 bases from V and 5 bases from J; junction bases left unmatched: 12. Here the CDR3 DNA reads TGCGCCAGCAGCTTGGCGGACAGGGTTGAATTCAGTTATGGCTACACCTTC. This translates into CASSLADRVEFSYGYTF.

This chain connects TRBV7-9 to TRBJ1-1; 9 positions match TRBD1. The CDR3 has 13 residues. Losses at the gene ends were 5 bases for V and 5 bases for J; bases not matched to a gene: 3. Germline lookup yields CDR1 SEHNR and CDR2 FQNEAQ (reference sequence). The CDR3 spells CASSLQGATEAFF. The CDR3 DNA reads TGTGCCAGCAGCCTACAGGGGGCGACTGAAGCTTTCTTT.

The CDR3 reads CASSLVQLAGAGETQYF. The CDR3 nucleotides are TGCGCCAGCAGCTTGGTGCAGTTAGCGGGGGCTGGGGAGACCCAGTACTTC. The V and J genes are TRBV5-1 and TRBJ2-5, with 9 bases identical to TRBD2. The CDR3 is 17 amino acids. V gave up 0 bases and J gave up 5 bases; unmatched junction bases: 11. The V gene's germline CDR1 is SGHRS and CDR2 YFSETQ.

V is TRBV6-5 and J is TRBJ2-7; D is uncertain. The CDR3 length is 15 residues. V was trimmed by 3 bases and J by 0 bases, leaving 12 bases between them. The germline gives CDR1 MNHEY, CDR2 SVGAGI. The CDR3 is CASSYGAPGSYEQYF. The CDR3, as DNA: TGTGCCAGCAGTTATGGAGCCCCGGGCTCCTACGAGCAGTACTTC.

The V and J genes are TRBV9 and TRBJ1-3; 10 nucleotides agree with TRBD1. CDR3 size: 14 residues. The V segment lost 5 bases and the J segment 4 bases; nucleotides outside the gene matches: 3. Germline-derived CDR1 and CDR2 are SGDLS and YYNGEE. As DNA, the CDR3 is TGTGCCAGCAGTAGACAGGGGGCCGGAAACACCATATATTTT. Translating gives CASSRQGAGNTIYF.

The chain links TRBV7-2 to TRBJ2-1; a weak D match, TRBD1 (5 bases). The germline V gene encodes CDR1 SGHTA and CDR2 FQGNSA. The CDR3 sequence is 17 residues long. V lost 0 bases and J 0 bases, leaving 12 bases between the germline ends. CDR3 loop: CASSLATQGFSYNEQFF. The CDR3 DNA follows: TGTGCCAGCAGCTTAGCTACCCAGGGTTTCTCCTACAATGAGCAGTTCTTC. The entire variable domain, with the rest obtained from reference TRBV7-2 and TRBJ2-1, is as follows: GAGVSQSPSNKVTEKGKDVELRCDPISGHTALYWYRQSLGQGLEFLIYFQGNSAPDKSGLPSDRFSAERTGGSVSTLTIQRTQQEDSAVYLCASSLATQGFSYNEQFFGPGTRLTVL.

The V gene is TRBV18, the J gene TRBJ1-2, with TRBD1 matching 9 bases. The CDR3 covers 12 residues. Unmatched junction bases numbered 0, after V lost 4 bases and J lost 6 bases. Germline values: CDR1 KGHSH, CDR2 LQKENI. Here the CDR3 reads CASSRDRDGYTF. The CDR3 DNA reads TGTGCCAGCTCACGGGACAGGGATGGCTACACCTTC.

This clone came up a few times. This chain uses TRBV11-2 with TRBJ1-5; 12 nucleotides agree with TRBD1. CDR1 is SGHAT, CDR2 FQNNGV, per germline. The CDR3 is made up of 14 amino acids. V lost 5 bases to trimming and J lost 9 bases; unmatched junction nucleotides: 5. CDR3 loop: CASSPGTGGTPQHF. CDR3 nucleotides: TGTGCCAGCAGCCCCGGGACAGGGGGCACGCCCCAGCATTTT.

This clone was detected ten times or more. This chain links TRBV7-9 with TRBJ1-5; weak D call: TRBD1 (6 bases). The CDR3 has 13 residues. Between the trimmed V and J ends, which lost 3 bases and 5 bases, there was a span of 8 bases. Per the germline V gene, CDR1 is SEHNR and CDR2 is FQNEAQ (reference sequence). As DNA, the CDR3 is TGTGCCAGCAGCTTGCAGGGGTATCAGCCCCAGCATTTT. This encodes CASSLQGYQPQHF.

The chain uses TRBV11-2 and TRBJ1-4, with 7 bases fitting TRBD1. Germline CDR1 is SGHAT and CDR2 is FQNNGV. The CDR3 runs 14 residues. Trimming removed 5 bases from V and 8 bases from J; junction bases left unmatched: 8. CDR3 sequence (DNA): TGTGCCAGCAGCGCCGACAGGGCTAGGGAAAAACTGTTTTTT. Protein sequence: CASSADRAREKLFF.

V and J are TRBV29-1 and TRBJ1-4; perhaps TRBD1 as D (6 bases). Trimming shortened V by 6 bases and J by 7 bases, and 18 bases separated the two germline ends. The germline V gene has CDR1 SQVTM and CDR2 ANQGSEA. The CDR3 sequence is 14 residues long. The chain's CDR3 is CSVRAGTLGEKLFF. CDR3 nucleotides: TGCAGCGTACGGGCCGGGACATTGGGTGAAAAACTGTTTTTT.

The chain combines TRBV7-6 with TRBJ1-1, with D possibly TRBD1 on 5 matching bases. V was shortened by 6 bases and J by 4 bases, with 18 bases between the two germline ends. The germline CDR1 and CDR2 sequences are SGHVS and FNYEAQ. This CDR3 has 15 residues. In DNA, the CDR3 is TGTGCCAGCAGTCAATTCGGCGGGGCGGCCACTGAAGCTTTCTTT. It is translated as CASSQFGGAATEAFF.

CDR3 bases: TGTGCCAGCGCACACGGACAGGGAAACACCGGGGAGCTGTTTTTT. Translating gives CASAHGQGNTGELFF. This chain connects TRBV18 to TRBJ2-2; 8 bases align to TRBD1. CDR3 size: 15 residues. With 8 bases clipped from V and 2 bases from J, the junction kept 7 bases outside the gene matches. Germline CDR1 reads KGHSH; CDR2 reads LQKENI.

This clone was seen a handful of times. The gene calls are TRBV28 and TRBJ1-4, with D unresolved. With 4 bases removed from V and 0 bases from J, the gap between germline ends came to 9 bases. There are 15 residues in the CDR3. Germline CDR1 and CDR2: MDHEN and SYDVKM. The CDR3 protein is CASSSPEATNEKLFF. The CDR3 region has the DNA TGTGCCAGCAGTTCACCTGAGGCAACTAATGAAAAACTGTTTTTT.

The V gene is TRBV5-8, the J gene TRBJ2-2; possibly TRBD2 for D (5 bases). The CDR3 sequence is 14 residues long. V lost 0 bases and J 7 bases, leaving 10 bases between the germline ends. Germline V CDR1 and CDR2: SGHTS, YDEGEE. The CDR3 reads CASSLVGVNGELFF. In DNA form, the CDR3 reads TGTGCCAGCAGCTTGGTCGGGGTGAACGGGGAGCTGTTTTTT.

The chain carries TRBV6-4 and TRBJ1-1, with D maybe TRBD1 (5 bases). The CDR3 length is 15 residues. Germline V gene lookup returns CDR1 MRHNA and CDR2 SNTAGT. The germline V and J ends were trimmed by 6 bases and 0 bases, with 14 bases remaining between them. In nucleotides, the CDR3 is TGTGCCAGCAGACAGGAAGAAGGGTTGAACACTGAAGCTTTCTTT. Amino acids: CASRQEEGLNTEAFF.

The chain carries TRBV7-3 and TRBJ2-5; D perhaps matches TRBD2 (7 bases). Trimming removed 2 bases at V and 5 bases at J, with 18 bases between. The CDR3 extends over 16 amino acids. In germline, CDR1 is SGHTA, CDR2 FQGTGA. CDR3 coding DNA: TGTGCCAGCAGCTTAGGGCCCGGGGGGCGCGGGGAGACCCAGTACTTC. Translation: CASSLGPGGRGETQYF. Drawing the rest from reference TRBV7-3 and TRBJ2-5, the complete variable domain is GAGVSQTPSNKVTEKGKYVELRCDPISGHTALYWYRQSLGQGPEFLIYFQGTGAADDSGLPNDRFFAVRPEGSVSTLKIQRTERGDSAVYLCASSLGPGGRGETQYFGPGTRLLVL.

V and J are TRBV2 and TRBJ2-5; 8 bases map to TRBD1. The CDR3 has 15 amino acids. Germline V CDR1 and CDR2: SNHLY, FYNNEI. The J segment lost 2 bases and the V segment lost 5 bases, leaving 7 bases of the junction unmatched. CDR3 coding DNA: TGTGCCAGCAGTTATCGGACAGGGCAACAAGAGACCCAGTACTTC. It codes for CASSYRTGQQETQYF.

The chain couples TRBV6-1 to TRBJ2-2, with 10 positions matching TRBD2. Looked up from germline, CDR1 is MNHNS and CDR2 is SASEGT. V trimming: 1 base; J trimming: 1 base; junction bases outside the gene matches: 9. This CDR3 is built from 19 residues. CDR3 sequence: CASSEELAGGLENTGELFF. The CDR3 DNA follows: TGTGCCAGCAGTGAAGAATTAGCGGGGGGCCTTGAGAACACCGGGGAGCTGTTTTTT.

This clone was seen a single time. The rearrangement uses TRBV9 and TRBJ2-7, with D maybe TRBD2 (5 bases). The V end lost 4 bases, the J end lost 6 bases, and 17 bases lay between the germline ends. This CDR3 contains 14 residues. Germline V gene lookup returns CDR1 SGDLS and CDR2 YYNGEE. CDR3 DNA: TGTGCCAGCAGCCAAGGATCTGGAGGCTTCGAGCAGTACTTC. Its protein product is CASSQGSGGFEQYF.

The chain uses TRBV27 and TRBJ2-4, with TRBD1 matching over 9 bases. Germline V gene sequence: CDR1 MNHEY, CDR2 SMNVEV (reference sequence). The V and J ends lost 8 bases and 6 bases, in that order; junction bases with no gene match: 14. The CDR3 length is 16 residues. This CDR3 is CASRRGAQGAGNIQYF. CDR3 DNA: TGTGCCAGCCGCCGCGGGGCACAGGGGGCAGGAAACATTCAGTACTTC.

V gene TRBV6-5 combines with J gene TRBJ1-2; a weak D match, TRBD1 (5 bases). The germline CDR1 and CDR2 sequences are MNHEY and SVGAGI. Between the trimmed V and J ends, which lost 6 bases and 7 bases, there was a span of 18 bases. The CDR3 loop spans 14 amino acids. CDR3 in DNA: TGTGCCAGCAGGCCGGGACTACCCTCGTCTGGCTACACCTTC. It codes for CASRPGLPSSGYTF.

The V call is TRBV5-1, the J call TRBJ2-1; 7 bases line up with TRBD1. Germline CDR1 and CDR2: SGHRS and YFSETQ. The V gene end was trimmed by 0 bases and the J gene end by 2 bases; junction bases not matched to a gene: 20. This CDR3 is built from 21 residues. The CDR3 protein is CASSLALGSGGVGQAYNEQFF. The CDR3 region has the DNA TGCGCCAGCAGCTTGGCCCTCGGTTCGGGTGGGGTCGGACAGGCCTACAATGAGCAGTTCTTC.

This chain uses TRBV5-1 with TRBJ2-5; 8 positions agree with TRBD1. The germline gives CDR1 SGHRS, CDR2 YFSETQ. The junction had 7 bases not matched to a gene; V was cut back by 1 base and J by 5 bases. This CDR3 region has 15 residues. The chain's CDR3 is CASSLSTGGLETQYF. The CDR3 DNA reads TGCGCCAGCAGCTTGTCTACAGGGGGGCTGGAGACCCAGTACTTC.

This chain uses TRBV2 with TRBJ1-6; D unclear. The length of the CDR3 is 16 residues. Germline V gives CDR1 SNHLY, CDR2 FYNNEI. V gave up 1 base and J gave up 7 bases, with 14 bases separating them. CDR3 sequence: CASSEGRPGGNSPLHF. The CDR3 DNA sequence: TGTGCCAGCAGTGAAGGGAGACCGGGAGGGAATTCACCCCTCCACTTT.

CDR3 DNA sequence: TGTGCCAGCAGCGCGGGGGAAGAGACAGATACGCAGTATTTT. Residues: CASSAGEETDTQYF. The chain links TRBV6-4 to TRBJ2-3; 7 bases are shared with TRBD2. CDR1 and CDR2 from the germline V gene are MRHNA and SNTAGT. With V trimmed by 6 bases and J by 3 bases, 6 bases remained unmatched. The CDR3 is 14 amino acids.

This chain uses TRBV7-9 with TRBJ2-2, with D perhaps matching TRBD1 (5 bases). CDR1 is SEHNR and CDR2 is FQNEAQ in the germline V gene (reference sequence). The ends were cut back, 6 bases at V and 5 bases at J, with 10 bases in the middle. The CDR3 spans 13 residues. As DNA, the CDR3 is TGTGCCAGCAGGGGGCCCGCGACCGGGGAGCTGTTTTTT. Its protein is CASRGPATGELFF.